The rows below give T cell receptor beta chains drawn from one sample of a study of T-cell reconstitution after alpha-beta-depleted transplantation in children. TCRdb called the PCR reads again in MiXCR, with one record for every CDR3 protein. The sample lists hundreds of thousands of distinct CDR3 sequences; 10% to 15% were seen once. The source was PBMCs, mostly from graft donor cells, collected 360 days after TCRalphabeta/CD19-depleted stem cell transplant. All receptors come from a male patient under 18 who had a stem cell transplant for acute myeloid leukemia, so the T cells may come from the graft donor. Both conserved end residues are part of each CDR3. The D gene is left open where the match is weak. The size entry is marked missing in some rows and otherwise reads once, few, many or a size class.

TRBJ2-6 . TRBV7-9 . TGTGCCAGCAGCTTAGCGCTGTTGGGGACTGGGGCCAACGTCCTGACTTTC CASSLALLGTGANVLTF
TRBJ1-5 . TRBV5-6 . TGTGCCAGCAGACTCCGGGACAACAATCAGCCCCAGCATTTT CASRLRDNNQPQHF
TRBJ2-2 . TRBV5-1 . TGCGCCAGCAGCATTCGACAGGCCGGGGAGCTGTTTTTT CASSIRQAGELFF
TRBJ1-2 . TRBV29-1 . TGCAGCGTTGACCCGACAGGAACCTATGGCTACACCTTC CSVDPTGTYGYTF
TRBJ2-3 TRBD2 TRBV6-5 . TGTGCCAGCAGTTCCCCGGGACTAGACACAGATACGCAGTATTTT CASSSPGLDTDTQYF
TRBJ2-7 TRBD2 TRBV7-2 . TGTGCCAGCAGCTTAGCGCCTAGCGGTTCTTCCTACGAGCAGTACTTC CASSLAPSGSSYEQYF
TRBJ2-5 . TRBV24-1 . TGTGCCACCAGTGAAGTGGACAGTGAGACCCAGTACTTC CATSEVDSETQYF
TRBJ2-3 TRBD2 TRBV18 . TGTGCCAGCTCACCTAGCGGGAGATGGAGCACAGATACGCAGTATTTT CASSPSGRWSTDTQYF
TRBJ2-7 TRBD1 TRBV12-3/TRBV12-4 many TGTGCCAGCAGTTTTGGGACAGGGGCCGAGCAGTACTTC CASSFGTGAEQYF
TRBJ2-7 TRBD2 TRBV28 . TGTGCCAGCAGTTTATCCCTACGAGGACTAGCGGGATTCGTCTACGAGCAGTACTTC CASSLSLRGLAGFVYEQYF
TRBJ2-7 . TRBV20-1 many TGCAGTGCTAGAGTTACGGCCGGGGGCGGGCAGTACTTC CSARVTAGGGQYF
TRBJ2-3 . TRBV12-3/TRBV12-4 few TGTGCCAGCAGGCCGACAGTGGGCACAGATACGCAGTATTTT CASRPTVGTDTQYF
TRBJ1-2 . TRBV7-9 . TGTGCCAGCAGCTTAGAAGGATGGAACCCCACTCATGGCTACACCTTC CASSLEGWNPTHGYTF
TRBJ2-2 . TRBV12-3/TRBV12-4 many TGTGCCAGCAGGTCTTGGCAGACCGGGGAGCTGTTTTTT CASRSWQTGELFF
TRBJ2-1 . TRBV7-7 few TGTGCTAGCAGCTTAGGCGGTATCTACAATGAGCAGTTCTTC CASSLGGIYNEQFF
TRBJ2-7 . TRBV6-5 . TGTGCCAGCAGTGGGGGCGGGAACGAGCAGTACTTC CASSGGGNEQYF
TRBJ2-7 . TRBV5-1 . TGCGCCAGCAGCTTGGAGTTAGCCAGCGAGCAGTACTTC CASSLELASEQYF
TRBJ2-7 . TRBV12-3/TRBV12-4 many TGTGCCAGCGGGTGGTCATTCTCCTACGAGCAGTACTTC CASGWSFSYEQYF
TRBJ2-1 TRBD2 TRBV3-1 many TGTGCCAGCGGGGACTACCGAACCAATGAGCAGTTCTTC CASGDYRTNEQFF
TRBJ2-7 . TRBV12-3/TRBV12-4 many TGTGCCAGCAGTTTAGGGGTAGGGAGGGGGGACGAGCAGTACTTC CASSLGVGRGDEQYF
TRBJ1-5 . TRBV11-2 . TGTGCCAGCAGCTTAGGACAGAATAGCAATCAGCCCCAGCATTTT CASSLGQNSNQPQHF
TRBJ2-5 . TRBV5-6 . TGTGCCAGCAGCTTGGCGGGCCTAGCAAGGGAGACCCAGTACTTC CASSLAGLARETQYF
TRBJ2-7 . TRBV20-1 . TGCAGTGCCCTCGGATCCTGGGAGGTCTACGAGCAGTACTTC CSALGSWEVYEQYF
TRBJ2-7 . TRBV15 few TGTGCCACCAGCAGGATCCACGGGTTTGAGCAGTACTTC CATSRIHGFEQYF
TRBJ2-1 TRBD2 TRBV27 few TGTGCCAGCAGTTTCAGCGGGAGCGCCGATGAGCAGTTCTTC CASSFSGSADEQFF
TRBJ1-2 TRBD1 TRBV19 . TGTGCCAGTAGTATCTGGTCCGGGACAGGGGTTCGCTACACCTTC CASSIWSGTGVRYTF
TRBJ2-1 TRBD2 TRBV4-3 few TGCGCCAGCAGTTCCGGGGCGGGAGCCGACAATGAGCAGTTCTTC CASSSGAGADNEQFF
TRBJ2-1 TRBD1 TRBV5-1 . TGCGCCAGCAGCTTGGAACTCAGGGGGCTAGGCAATGAGCAGTTCTTC CASSLELRGLGNEQFF
TRBJ2-3 TRBD2 TRBV12-3/TRBV12-4 few TGTGCCAGCGGACTAGCGCTATATACGCAGTATTTT CASGLALYTQYF
TRBJ2-2 . TRBV7-9 . TGTGCCAGCAGCTCCTGGCGGGAAAAGAACACCGGGGAGCTGTTTTTT CASSSWREKNTGELFF
TRBJ2-7 . TRBV28 few TGTGCCAGCAGCACCCCCGGGGTGATCCCCTACGAGCAGTACTTC CASSTPGVIPYEQYF
TRBJ2-7 . TRBV7-6 many TGTGCCAGCAGCTTATCCCCAGGAAACAGCTACGAGCAGTACTTC CASSLSPGNSYEQYF
TRBJ2-1 TRBD2 TRBV5-4 . TGTGCCAGCAGCGTTACTAGCGGGAGGGCGGGGAATGAGCAGTTCTTC CASSVTSGRAGNEQFF
TRBJ2-7 . TRBV27 . TGTGCCAGCATTTCTGGGGGAGGAGAGCAGTACTTC CASISGGGEQYF
TRBJ2-4 . TRBV6-5 many TGTGCCAGCAGTTACGACAGAACAAACATTCAGTACTTC CASSYDRTNIQYF
TRBJ1-3 . TRBV5-5 . TGTGCCAGCAGCTTTGGAGTTTTAAGCTCTGGAAACACCATATATTTT CASSFGVLSSGNTIYF
TRBJ2-1 TRBD2 TRBV28 many TGTGCCAGCACCCCCTCCTTGGGGAGCGGGAGTTGGTCTTCTACAAGAAATGAGCAGTTCTTC CASTPSLGSGSWSSTRNEQFF
TRBJ2-2 . TRBV2 . TGTGCCAGCACCGTTTTGAGGACCGGGGAGCTGTTTTTT CASTVLRTGELFF
TRBJ2-2 . TRBV14 . TGTGCCAGCAGCCAAGTCCAAACCGGGGAGCTGTTTTTT CASSQVQTGELFF
TRBJ2-7 . TRBV20-1 many TGCAGTGCTGGTAAACAGGGCTACGAGCAGTACTTC CSAGKQGYEQYF
TRBJ2-7 . TRBV4-3 few TGCGCCAGCAGCCAAGGCCCCTCGCCCTCCTACGAGCAGTACTTC CASSQGPSPSYEQYF
TRBJ2-5 . TRBV6-2/TRBV6-3 once TGTGCCAGCAGTCTTCTAGCGCGCAAGCAAGAGACCCAGTACTTC CASSLLARKQETQYF
TRBJ2-5 . TRBV12-3/TRBV12-4 many TGTGCCAGCAGTCCCCGACTAGGAGAAGAGACCCAGTACTTC CASSPRLGEETQYF
TRBJ1-2 TRBD1 TRBV6-5 . TGTGCCAGCAGTTACTCGGGGTGGACAGGGGGCGCGTCGGATGGCTACACCTTC CASSYSGWTGGASDGYTF
TRBJ1-5 . TRBV28 . TGTGCCAGCAGTTTAAACCAGGGGTTGAGTAATCAGCCCCAGCATTTT CASSLNQGLSNQPQHF
TRBJ2-4 . TRBV3-1 . TGTGCCAGCAGCCAAGATCTCTGGACAGCTCAGTACTTC CASSQDLWTAQYF
TRBJ2-3 TRBD2 TRBV30 few TGTGCCTGGACCTGGGGACTAAGTCCTAGCACAGATACGCAGTATTTT CAWTWGLSPSTDTQYF
TRBJ2-4 . TRBV3-1 few TGTGCCAGCAGCCATCCAGTACAGGGAAATGGAAACATTCAGTACTTC CASSHPVQGNGNIQYF
TRBJ1-1 TRBD1 TRBV29-1 many TGCAGCGTTCGGGCAGGGGGCGTGAACACTGAAGCTTTCTTT CSVRAGGVNTEAFF
TRBJ2-1 TRBD2 TRBV11-1 many TGTGCCAGCATCCAGGGTTGGGTAGCGGGAGCTCCTACGGGTGAGCAGTTCTTC CASIQGWVAGAPTGEQFF